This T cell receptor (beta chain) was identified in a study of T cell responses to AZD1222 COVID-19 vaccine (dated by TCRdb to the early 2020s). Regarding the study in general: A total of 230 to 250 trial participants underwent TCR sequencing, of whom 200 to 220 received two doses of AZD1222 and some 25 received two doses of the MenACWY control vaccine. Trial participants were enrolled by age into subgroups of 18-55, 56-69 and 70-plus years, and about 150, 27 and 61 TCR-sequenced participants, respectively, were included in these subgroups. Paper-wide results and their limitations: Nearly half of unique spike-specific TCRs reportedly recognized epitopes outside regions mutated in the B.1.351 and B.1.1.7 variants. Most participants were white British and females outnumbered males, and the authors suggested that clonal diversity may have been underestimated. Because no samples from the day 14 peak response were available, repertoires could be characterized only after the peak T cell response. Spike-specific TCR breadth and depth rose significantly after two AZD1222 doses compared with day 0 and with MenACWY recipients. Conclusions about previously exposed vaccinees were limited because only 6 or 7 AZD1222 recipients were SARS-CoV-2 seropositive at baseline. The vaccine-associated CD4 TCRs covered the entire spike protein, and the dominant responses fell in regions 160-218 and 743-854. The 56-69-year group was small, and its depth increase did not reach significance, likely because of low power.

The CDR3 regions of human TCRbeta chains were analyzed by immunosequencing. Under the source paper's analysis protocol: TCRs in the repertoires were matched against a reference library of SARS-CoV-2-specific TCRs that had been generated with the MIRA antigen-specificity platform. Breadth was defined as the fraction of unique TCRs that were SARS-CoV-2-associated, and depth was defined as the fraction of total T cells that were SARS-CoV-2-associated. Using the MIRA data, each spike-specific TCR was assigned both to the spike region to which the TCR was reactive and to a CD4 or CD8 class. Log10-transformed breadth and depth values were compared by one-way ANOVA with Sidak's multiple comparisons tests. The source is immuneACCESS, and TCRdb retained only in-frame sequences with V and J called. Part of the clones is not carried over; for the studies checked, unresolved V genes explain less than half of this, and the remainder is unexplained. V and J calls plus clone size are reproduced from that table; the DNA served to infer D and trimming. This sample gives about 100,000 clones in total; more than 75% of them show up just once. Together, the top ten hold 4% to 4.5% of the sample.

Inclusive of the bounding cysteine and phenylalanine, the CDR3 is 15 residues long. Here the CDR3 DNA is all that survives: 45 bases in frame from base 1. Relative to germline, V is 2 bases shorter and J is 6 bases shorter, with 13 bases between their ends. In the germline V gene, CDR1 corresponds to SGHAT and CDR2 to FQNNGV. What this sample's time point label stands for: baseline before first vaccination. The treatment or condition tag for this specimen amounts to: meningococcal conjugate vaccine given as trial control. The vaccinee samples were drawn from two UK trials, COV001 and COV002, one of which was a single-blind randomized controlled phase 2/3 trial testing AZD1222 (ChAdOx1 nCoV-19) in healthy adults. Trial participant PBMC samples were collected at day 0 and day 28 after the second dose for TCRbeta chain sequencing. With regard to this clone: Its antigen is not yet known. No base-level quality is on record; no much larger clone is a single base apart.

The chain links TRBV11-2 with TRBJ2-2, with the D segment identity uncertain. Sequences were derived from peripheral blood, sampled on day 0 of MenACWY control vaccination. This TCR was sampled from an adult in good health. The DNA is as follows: TGTGCCAGCAGCTTAACTTCTAACATCGCCGGGGAGCTGTTTTTT. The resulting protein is CASSLTSNIAGELFF.